The clone carrying this T cell receptor (beta chain) appeared a few times. Germline is not matched at one junction end, which may reflect a read error. Germline loops: CDR1 SEHNR, CDR2 FQNEAQ (reference sequence). The CDR3 covers 13 residues. Expressed TCRB transcripts were sequenced because the isolated RNA had all been reverse transcribed beforehand. The repertoire was sequenced with immunoSEQ multiplex PCR; TCRdb's copy has only in-frame clones and lacks some. Seen here are 150,000 to 200,000 clones, 7.5% to 10% observed once, and the top ten hold over 2%. The data were obtained in a study of beta chain features in type 1 diabetes.

The chain links TRBV7-9 to TRBJ2-5; 11 nucleotides align to TRBD2. The sample comprised central memory CD4+ T cells from blood. The TCR comes from a woman under 30 in good health. CDR3: CASSGGTSGPSDF. CDR3 nucleotide sequence: TGTGCCAGCAGCGGAGGGACTAGCGGCCCCTCTGACTTC.